Below are 8 T cell receptor beta chains sequenced from a single sample in a study of T cell repertoires in cytomegalovirus infection. These receptors lack a known antigen. TCRdb analysed the reads with MiXCR anew, one entry per CDR3 protein. Of about 900,000 distinct CDR3 sequences in the sample, about a third were seen once. Sequenced material: cultured CD8+ T cells from PBMCs, taken from culture after CMV antigen stimulation. The origin of the receptors is a human donor in good health (CMV status not recorded). Some clones in this sample may be carry-over from other donors' samples.

This clonotype was counted many times. This chain connects TRBV7-6 to TRBJ2-7; D call uncertain. Germline values: CDR1 SGHVS, CDR2 FNYEAQ. V was trimmed by 4 bases and J by 13 bases, leaving 17 bases between them. The CDR3 spans 12 residues. As DNA, the CDR3 is TGTGCCAGCAGCTCCGCCGTTGGACCTAGATACGTC. Its protein product is CASSSAVGPRYV.

Note on this clonotype: This CDR3 fails to terminate in the conserved phenylalanine or tryptophan, so it likely reflects a read error. The chain recombines TRBV4-2 with TRBJ2-1, with 10 bases lining up with TRBD1. CDR1 is LGHNA, CDR2 YNFKEQ, per germline. CDR3 length: 16 residues. V lost 4 bases and J lost 4; bases outside the gene matches: 7. This chain's CDR3 is CASSPTGTGEYNEQFL. Here the CDR3 DNA reads TGTGCCAGCAGCCCAACCGGGACAGGGGAATACAATGAGCAGTTCCTC.

Comments on this clonotype: A much larger clonotype is one base distant, so this may be a read error. This rearrangement joins TRBV6-8 to TRBJ2-3; TRBD2 might be the D (6 bases). This CDR3 has 15 residues. CDR1 is MNHGY and CDR2 is SAAAGT in the germline V gene. CDR3 in amino acids: CASFGLFQRGDTRYF. The CDR3, as DNA: TGTGCCAGCTTCGGACTATTCCAACGGGGAGATACGCGGTATTTT.

V usage is TRBV27 and J usage is TRBJ1-2, with 7 bases matching TRBD1. Trimming removed 4 bases from V and 7 bases from J; junction bases left unmatched: 9. This CDR3 is built from 14 residues. Germline-derived CDR1 and CDR2 are MNHEY and SMNVEV (reference sequence). The CDR3 loop is CASSSLQGRGGYTF. The CDR3 bases are TGTGCCAGCAGTTCCCTACAGGGGAGGGGTGGCTACACCTTC.

This clonotype is a singleton in its sample. The chain is built from TRBV28 and TRBJ2-7, with 11 bases fitting TRBD2. Germline assignment: CDR1 MDHEN and CDR2 SYDVKM. V lost 6 bases and J lost 3; bases outside the gene matches: 7. The CDR3 sequence is 15 residues long. The DNA of the CDR3 is TGTGCCAGCAGAGCCGGGCTAGCGGGGGGCTACGAGCAGTACGTC. Its protein product is CASRAGLAGGYEQYV.

This rearrangement joins TRBV2 to TRBJ2-3; TRBD2 is a possible D gene (6 bases). Germline V gene sequence: CDR1 SNHLY, CDR2 FYNNEI. Trimming cost V 3 bases and J 1 base, with 11 bases left between them. There are 15 residues in the CDR3. The CDR3: CASSDGRRGTDTQYF. Written as DNA, the CDR3 is TGTGCCAGCAGTGACGGCAGGAGGGGCACAGATACGCAGTATTTT.

On this clonotype itself: Since a much larger clone is just one base distant, this may be a read error. As DNA, the CDR3 is TGTGCCAGCAGCTTAGCGGACAGAACCGCAACTAATGAAAAACTGTTTTTT. It encodes CASSLADRTATNEKLFF. This chain joins TRBV7-2 and TRBJ1-4; possibly TRBD1 for D (6 bases). Germline-derived CDR1 and CDR2 are SGHTA and FQGNSA. V was pared by 0 bases and J by 0 bases, with 11 bases between. CDR3 length equals 17 residues.

This clonotype was seen more than once but under ten times. The J gene is TRBJ1-3, the V gene TRBV12-3 or TRBV12-4; D remains ambiguous. The CDR3 spans 13 residues. V was shortened by 8 bases and J by 0 bases, with 8 bases between the two germline ends. The CDR3 DNA is TGTGCCAGCGGGCGTAGCTCTGGAAACACCATATATTTT. This gives the protein CASGRSSGNTIYF.